This TCR beta chain derives from a study of CD8 T cells in ankylosing spondylitis. Germline CDR1 reads SEHNR; CDR2 reads FQNEAQ (reference sequence). This CDR3 comprises 13 residues. Between the trimmed V and J ends, which lost 5 bases and 3 bases, there was a span of 8 bases. To note about this clonotype: Its antigen remains unknown.

Study-wide points: Reports say disease-linked clones showed up significantly more in matched ankylosing spondylitis synovial fluid. A motif in TCR beta, a set of several highly homologous variants, appeared characteristic of ankylosing spondylitis blood.

TCRdb used MiXCR to reprocess the 5' RACE reads, holding one entry per CDR3 protein. The sample includes about 750,000 distinct CDR3 sequences, roughly 19% of them seen just once. The specimen was blood, either unsorted or a sorted T cell fraction (not recorded which). This chain uses TRBV7-9 with TRBJ2-1; D not resolved. The clonotype was recovered from a male donor with ankylosing spondylitis. In DNA, the CDR3 is TGTGCCAGCAGCCCCGCTGGCTACAATGAGCAGTTCTTC. This encodes CASSPAGYNEQFF. Using reference TRBV7-9 and TRBJ2-1 for the parts outside the CDR3, the full variable domain is DTGVSQNPRHKITKRGQNVTFRCDPISEHNRLYWYRQTLGQGPEFLTYFQNEAQLEKSRLLSDRFSAERPKGSFSTLEIQRTEQGDSAMYLCASSPAGYNEQFFGPGTRLTVL.